These T cell receptor beta chains were read from a single sample in a study of blood T cell repertoires in COVID-19. This table comes from immunoSEQ multiplex PCR, and its TCRdb copy is limited to in-frame clones, with some not included. Found here are nearly 65,000 clones, 84% of them singletons; the top ten hold 12%. Sequencing was performed on peripheral blood. The receptors shown here come from a human donor in a cohort sampled during active COVID-19. CDR3s leave out the opening cysteine and the closing phenylalanine or tryptophan. Clone sizes are given selectively: once, few, many, or a class where the clone is expanded.

v_gene,abundance,CDR3aa
TRBV7-9,medium-sized,ASSLAGAVNQPQH
TRBV1,-,TSSQGDISYEQY
TRBV3-1/TRBV3-2,-,ASSRPEGGSRYQETQY
TRBV18,-,ASSPLLAGEGTGELF
TRBV30,-,AWGGTGGSPLH
TRBV29-1,-,SVEASGSLYLDNEQF
TRBV6-5,-,ASSYRGRLTDTQY
TRBV7-2,-,ASSLAAGWNEQF
TRBV3-1/TRBV3-2,-,ASSHASTGNTEAF
TRBV4-3,few,ASSQDRLAGGPWNEQF
TRBV19,-,ASSARTGAYSNQPQH
TRBV5-6,-,ASSPLSGPTYEQY
TRBV27,-,ASSLWGVGTGELF
TRBV11-2,-,ASSLGYQGGNEKLF
TRBV5-3,-,ARSLSGGGFLRYEQY
TRBV7-8,-,ASSIGTGRSTGELF
TRBV5-6,-,ASSLGDSNEKLF
TRBV19,-,ATKSGGQPQH
TRBV5-4,-,ASSLAGTDTQY
TRBV19,-,ASRGTLEKLF
TRBV27,-,ASGGTKTLIGEVGYGYT
TRBV11-3,-,ASSLASGGDTGELF
TRBV4-1,-,ASSPDRYEQY
TRBV19,-,ASSMRTQGSNEKLF
TRBV30,once,AWSGVLGTQY
TRBV7-9,-,ASSLDQADEETQY
TRBV5-1,-,ASSWDRVKETQY
TRBV5-1,-,ASSTQTGNTEAF
TRBV5-1,-,ASSLAITGNSGNTIY
TRBV4-3,once,ASSQDSGQGVHEQY
TRBV9,once,ASSVGSRRQDTQY
TRBV28,-,ASIRTSPILVQGQVGAKNIQY
TRBV3-1/TRBV3-2,-,ASSQHTGTGAL
TRBV6-1,few,ASSEQSGSYNEQF
TRBV19,-,ASSIPSLLYGYT
TRBV27,-,ASSSTSSGPSYEQY
TRBV5-1,-,ASSLNDEQF
TRBV18,-,ASSPIGESKNTDTQY
TRBV28,-,ASSPGEGTQETQY
TRBV6-5,-,ASSYRGDGNEQF
TRBV5-4,-,ASSFGSMTEAF
TRBV27,few,ASSLGLAYEQY